This TCR beta chain was sequenced in a study of T cell repertoires in cytomegalovirus infection. Study-level background: Shared public TCR beta signatures pointed to both CMV infection and a matching HLA type.

On this clonotype itself: Its cognate antigen is unknown.

Findings and caveats of the study: It was HLA-C-restricted CMV-specific TCR beta clonotypes that dominated the response ex vivo.

Germline values: CDR1 LNHDA, CDR2 SQIVND (reference sequence). CDR3 length: 11 residues. Trimming removed 6 bases at V and 2 bases at J, with 3 bases between. TCRdb re-analysed the reads in MiXCR, keeping a single row per CDR3 protein. The table has about 120,000 distinct CDR3 sequences, around 9.1% seen once. The chain joins TRBV19 to TRBJ2-3, with D uncertain. The sequenced sample consisted of PBMCs, sequenced either directly or after in vitro stimulation (not recorded which). The TCR comes from a human donor in good health (CMV status not recorded). Some clones in this sample may be carry-over from other donors' samples. CDR3 loop: CASRTTDTQYF. The CDR3 bases are TGTGCCAGTAGGACCACAGATACGCAGTATTTT.